The 17 T cell receptor beta chains below all came from one sample that was sequenced in a study of T cell responses to AZD1222 COVID-19 vaccine. Produced via immunoSEQ multiplex PCR; TCRdb's table is partial and in-frame only. The table has about 160,000 clones, approximately 90% seen once. The source was peripheral blood, collected on day 0 of AZD1222 vaccination. All receptors derive from an adult in good health.

This rearrangement joins TRBV7-8 to TRBJ2-1, with 9 bases matching TRBD1. Trimming removed 5 bases from V and 12 bases from J; junction bases left unmatched: 14. The CDR3 length is 15 residues. Germline V gene lookup returns CDR1 SGHVS and CDR2 FQNEAQ. The chain's CDR3 is CASSEDRGARRVQFF. The CDR3 nucleotides read TGTGCCAGCAGCGAGGACAGGGGCGCCCGACGGGTGCAGTTCTTC.

This chain uses TRBV28 with TRBJ2-2; tentatively, D is TRBD2 (6 bases). Germline values: CDR1 MDHEN, CDR2 SYDVKM. Trimming left V 4 bases short and J 0 bases short, with 12 bases between. CDR3 length: 16 amino acids. DNA for the CDR3: TGTGCCAGCAGTTCCCGGCTAGCGTCGAACACCGGGGAGCTGTTTTTT. Residues: CASSSRLASNTGELFF.

V and J are TRBV28 and TRBJ2-5, with unresolved D. Germline V gene data show CDR1 as MDHEN and CDR2 as SYDVKM. The CDR3 totals 12 residues. V lost 4 bases and J 7 bases, leaving 10 bases between the germline ends. The CDR3 loop reads CASSSAGVTQYF. The CDR3 nucleotides are TGTGCCAGCAGTTCCGCTGGGGTGACCCAGTACTTC.

The V gene is TRBV6-2 or TRBV6-3, the J gene TRBJ2-1; 8 bases agree with TRBD2. Per the germline V gene, CDR1 is MNHEY and CDR2 is SVGEGT. Trimming removed 6 bases from V and 7 bases from J; junction bases left unmatched: 8. CDR3 size: 14 residues. The CDR3 nucleotides read TGTGCCAGCAGCCACGGACTAGCTGGGAATGAGCAGTTCTTC. Its protein is CASSHGLAGNEQFF.

The rearrangement joins TRBV6-5 to TRBJ1-1; the D is unclear. The CDR3 has 12 amino acids. Germline lookup yields CDR1 MNHEY and CDR2 SVGAGI. Trimming removed 8 bases at V and 3 bases at J, with 10 bases between. CDR3 bases: TGTGCCAGCTTAGGAGGGTACACTGAAGCTTTCTTT. Translated: CASLGGYTEAFF.

This clone appeared once. The V call is TRBV21-1, the J call TRBJ1-6; TRBD1 reflects the table's D call only, with no check against the DNA. TRBV21-1 is a listed pseudogene. This CDR3 contains 22 residues. The CDR3 coding sequence is TGTGCCAGCAGCTTATGGACAGGGGAAAGTCAATCGAACCACTCCTATAATTCACCCCTCCACTTT. It encodes CASSLWTGESQSNHSYNSPLHF.

This sequence joins TRBV29-1 and TRBJ2-1, with a possible D match to TRBD1 (6 bases). The CDR3 spans 15 residues. Trimming took 6 bases from V and 9 from J, leaving 24 bases between them. The germline gives CDR1 SQVTM, CDR2 ANQGSEA. The DNA of the CDR3 is TGCAGCGTGGGAACAGGGCCCTCGGAGTATATTGAGCAGTTCTTC. Protein sequence: CSVGTGPSEYIEQFF.

The gene calls are TRBV7-3 and TRBJ2-1, with 8 positions matching TRBD2. Trimming took 4 bases from V and 0 from J; bases not matched to a gene: 11. CDR1 is SGHTA and CDR2 is FQGTGA in the germline V gene. CDR3 size: 18 residues. The CDR3 region is CASSYREGLPYSYNEQFF. The DNA of the CDR3 is TGTGCCAGCAGCTACCGGGAGGGCCTCCCGTACTCCTACAATGAGCAGTTCTTC.

The CDR3 reads CASSLSSGNTIYF. The DNA for the CDR3 is TGTGCCAGCAGTTTAAGCTCTGGAAACACCATATATTTT. This chain uses TRBV12-3 or TRBV12-4 with TRBJ1-3, with D uncertain. The CDR3 is 13 residues long. The germline V and J ends were trimmed by 2 bases and 0 bases, with 2 bases remaining between them.

This chain uses TRBV6-5 with TRBJ2-6; D remains ambiguous. The CDR3 sequence is 14 residues long. Trimming pared 4 bases from V and 2 bases from J, leaving 6 bases between. Germline CDR1 MNHEY, CDR2 SVGAGI. In DNA, the CDR3 is TGTGCCAGCAGTTCCCCAGCTGGGGCCAACGTCCTGACTTTC. Its protein is CASSSPAGANVLTF.

The chain links TRBV27 to TRBJ1-1; no definite D call. The V end was cut by 3 bases, the J end by 6 bases, with 2 bases between. Germline assignment: CDR1 MNHEY and CDR2 SMNVEV (reference sequence). The CDR3 loop spans 10 amino acids. The CDR3 here is CASSLPEAFF. The CDR3 coding sequence is TGTGCCAGCAGTTTGCCTGAAGCTTTCTTT.

The V gene is TRBV11-3, the J gene TRBJ2-2, with 8 positions matching TRBD2. Germline V gene lookup returns CDR1 SGHNT and CDR2 YENEEA. Unmatched junction bases numbered 6, after V lost 5 bases and J lost 4 bases. The length of the CDR3 is 15 residues. The CDR3 spells CASSRTSLSTGELFF. Written as DNA, the CDR3 is TGTGCCAGCAGCCGGACTAGCCTATCCACCGGGGAGCTGTTTTTT.

The chain uses TRBV30 and TRBJ1-2, with TRBD1 matching 8 bases. Trimming removed 4 bases from V and 5 bases from J; junction bases left unmatched: 9. The CDR3 contains 14 residues. Germline V CDR1 and CDR2: GTSNPN, SVGIG (reference sequence). CDR3 loop: CAWKGQGVPYGYTF. CDR3 DNA: TGTGCCTGGAAAGGACAGGGTGTACCGTATGGCTACACCTTC.

This sequence joins TRBV6-5 and TRBJ1-2, with 7 bases aligning to TRBD1. The CDR3 is made up of 12 amino acids. V lost 5 bases and J lost 6; bases outside the gene matches: 3. Germline-derived CDR1 and CDR2 are MNHEY and SVGAGI. The CDR3 reads CASSRGQDGYTF. In nucleotides, the CDR3 is TGTGCCAGCAGTCGCGGACAGGATGGCTACACCTTC.

The chain uses TRBV19 and TRBJ1-1, with D perhaps matching TRBD1 (5 bases). V was trimmed by 2 bases and J by 3 bases, leaving 10 bases between them. Per the germline V gene, CDR1 is LNHDA and CDR2 is SQIVND (reference sequence). CDR3 length: 14 residues. The CDR3 is CASSINPRDTEAFF. CDR3 nucleotide sequence: TGTGCCAGTAGTATAAATCCCAGGGACACTGAAGCTTTCTTT.

This clone was observed a single time. V gene TRBV18 combines with J gene TRBJ2-7; D uncertain. CDR3 length equals 14 residues. Germline values: CDR1 KGHSH, CDR2 LQKENI. V shed 2 bases and J shed 2 bases, with 10 bases lying between them. The CDR3 loop reads CASSPNGQTYEQYF. The DNA of the CDR3 is TGTGCCAGCTCACCAAATGGCCAAACCTACGAGCAGTACTTC.

The V gene is TRBV6-2 or TRBV6-3, the J gene TRBJ2-7, with D unclear. Germline V gene lookup returns CDR1 MNHEY and CDR2 SVGEGT. V lost 4 bases and J lost 0, with 4 bases in between. The CDR3 loop spans 12 amino acids. This CDR3 reads CASSSISYEQYF. CDR3 coding DNA: TGTGCCAGCAGTTCCATCTCCTACGAGCAGTACTTC.